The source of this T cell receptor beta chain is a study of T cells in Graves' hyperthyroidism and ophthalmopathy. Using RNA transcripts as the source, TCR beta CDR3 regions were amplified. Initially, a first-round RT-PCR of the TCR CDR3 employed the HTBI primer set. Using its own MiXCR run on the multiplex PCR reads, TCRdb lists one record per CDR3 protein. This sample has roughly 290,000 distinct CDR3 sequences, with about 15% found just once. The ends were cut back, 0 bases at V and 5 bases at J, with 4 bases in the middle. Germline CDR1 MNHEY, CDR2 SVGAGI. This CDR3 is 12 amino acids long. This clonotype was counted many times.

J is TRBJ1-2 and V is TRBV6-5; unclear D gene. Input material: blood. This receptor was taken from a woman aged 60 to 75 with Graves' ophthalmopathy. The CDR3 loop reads CASSYSGYGYTF. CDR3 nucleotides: TGTGCCAGCAGTTACTCGGGTTATGGCTACACCTTC.